The 32 T cell receptor beta chains presented below share a single source sample, sequenced in a study of cytomegalovirus exposure and HLA in healthy donors. The PCR used 60 Vbeta and 13 Jbeta primers. Sequencing was performed with immunoSEQ multiplex PCR; in TCRdb, only in-frame clones are kept and a portion is missing. Altogether 120,000 or so clones are present, more than 75% being singletons, with the ten largest covering about 1.7%. The material sequenced was PBMCs. These receptors originate from a man between 18 and 35 years old in good health and CMV-seronegative.

This sequence joins TRBV5-8 and TRBJ2-5; D call uncertain. This CDR3 contains 14 residues. V lost 5 bases to trimming and J lost 5 bases, with 16 bases between them. The germline gives CDR1 SGHTS, CDR2 YDEGEE. This chain's CDR3 is CASSRELPGETQYF. CDR3 nucleotide sequence: TGTGCCAGCAGTAGAGAACTACCCGGGGAGACCCAGTACTTC. Together with reference TRBV5-8 and TRBJ2-5, the CDR3 gives the full variable domain: EAGVTQSPTHLIKTRGQQATLRCSPISGHTSVYWYQQALGLGLQFLLWYDEGEERNRGNFPPRFSGRQFPNYSSELNVNALELEDSALYLCASSRELPGETQYFGPGTRLLVL.

This clone was seen only once. The chain is built from TRBV29-1 and TRBJ1-1, with D maybe TRBD1 (6 bases). Looked up from germline, CDR1 is SQVTM and CDR2 is ANQGSEA. The CDR3 totals 12 residues. Trimming took 7 bases from V and 4 from J, leaving 13 bases between them. Here the CDR3 reads CSARQDGTEAFF. The DNA for the CDR3 is TGCAGCGCCCGACAGGACGGCACTGAAGCTTTCTTT.

The chain is built from TRBV19 and TRBJ1-6, with 7 bases that match TRBD1. The V gene's germline CDR1 is LNHDA and CDR2 SQIVND (reference sequence). The V gene end was trimmed by 1 base and the J gene end by 7 bases; junction bases not matched to a gene: 4. The CDR3 loop spans 15 amino acids. CDR3 nucleotides: TGTGCCAGTAGTATAGCAACAGGGGCCAATTCACCCCTCCACTTT. Translation gives CASSIATGANSPLHF.

The V and J genes are TRBV9 and TRBJ1-1; D unresolved. The V end lost 5 bases, the J end lost 9 bases, and 14 bases lay between the germline ends. CDR1 SGDLS and CDR2 YYNGEE come from the germline V gene. The CDR3 has 12 residues. The CDR3 loop reads CASSRLSEKAFF. The CDR3 coding sequence is TGTGCCAGCAGTCGCCTCTCTGAGAAAGCTTTCTTT.

The J gene is TRBJ2-3, the V gene TRBV6-4; a weak D match, TRBD2 (6 bases). Germline V gene data show CDR1 as MRHNA and CDR2 as SNTAGT. CDR3 size: 16 residues. Trimming removed 10 bases at V and 0 bases at J, with 20 bases between. The CDR3 spells CATSTSGDLSTDTQYF. DNA for the CDR3: TGTGCCACCTCCACCTCGGGGGACCTTAGCACAGATACGCAGTATTTT.

The chain links TRBV9 to TRBJ2-1; TRBD2 aligns across 7 bases. CDR3 length: 15 amino acids. CDR1 and CDR2 (germline): SGDLS, YYNGEE. With V trimmed by 3 bases and J by 5 bases, 8 bases remained unmatched. The CDR3 bases are TGTGCCAGCAGCGAGAGCGGGGTGTCTCACAATGAGCAGTTCTTC. This codes for CASSESGVSHNEQFF.

The CDR3: CASSLGETSTDTQYF. DNA of the CDR3: TGCGCCAGCAGCTTGGGGGAGACTAGCACAGATACGCAGTATTTT. V is TRBV5-1 and J is TRBJ2-3, with TRBD2 as a possible D gene (5 bases). The germline gives CDR1 SGHRS, CDR2 YFSETQ. CDR3 length: 15 amino acids. Deletions cut 0 bases from V and 0 bases from J, with 8 bases between.

This clone has only a few counts. CDR3 sequence: CASSLDISYEQYF. CDR3 DNA: TGTGCCAGCAGCTTGGACATTTCCTACGAGCAGTACTTC. The V and J genes are TRBV5-5 and TRBJ2-7; D is ambiguous. Germline V gene data show CDR1 as SGHKS and CDR2 as YYEKEE (reference sequence). This CDR3 has 13 amino acids. V lost 0 bases to trimming and J lost 1 base, with 5 bases between them.

This chain's CDR3 is CASSASGGNTGELFF. For the CDR3, the DNA is TGTGCCAGCAGCGCCTCGGGAGGCAACACCGGGGAGCTGTTTTTT. This chain links TRBV6-5 with TRBJ2-2, with 7 bases aligning to TRBD2. V shed 6 bases and J 2 bases; nucleotides not matched to a gene: 6. This CDR3 comprises 15 residues. Germline V gene data show CDR1 as MNHEY and CDR2 as SVGAGI.

The chain links TRBV9 to TRBJ2-7, with 8 positions matching TRBD2. The CDR3 sequence is 14 residues long. The junction had 11 bases not matched to a gene; V was cut back by 9 bases and J by 3 bases. Germline CDR1 is SGDLS and CDR2 is YYNGEE. CDR3 residues: CATPPGLVNYEQYF. The CDR3 region has the DNA TGTGCCACTCCCCCGGGACTAGTGAACTACGAGCAGTACTTC.

J is TRBJ1-6 and V is TRBV25-1; D remains ambiguous. This CDR3 has 14 amino acids. Germline V gives CDR1 MGHDK, CDR2 SYGVNS. V was pared by 7 bases and J by 2 bases, with 9 bases between. CDR3 bases: TGTGCCAGCAACGGCCAGGCCTATAATTCACCCCTCCACTTT. Residues: CASNGQAYNSPLHF.

The chain has TRBV14 and TRBJ1-2; 9 bases map to TRBD1. Germline V gene lookup returns CDR1 SGHDN and CDR2 FVKESK. V lost 3 bases, J lost 1 base, and 9 bases stayed unmatched. The CDR3 sequence is 17 residues long. CDR3: CASSHISGDRDNYGYTF. CDR3 in DNA: TGTGCCAGCAGCCACATCTCAGGGGACAGGGATAACTATGGCTACACCTTC.

With regard to this clone: A junction boundary mismatches the germline segment, possibly from a read error. The V call is TRBV7-9, the J call TRBJ1-1; D uncertain. CDR1 SEHNR and CDR2 FQNEAQ come from the germline V gene (reference sequence). This CDR3 region has 14 residues. CDR3 sequence reads: CSSSLDLVNTEAFF. The CDR3 DNA sequence: TGTTCCAGCAGCTTAGACTTAGTGAACACTGAAGCTTTCTTT. The whole variable domain, filled in from reference TRBV7-9 and TRBJ1-1, reads DTGVSQNPRHKITKRGQNVTFRCDPISEHNRLYWYRQTLGQGPEFLTYFQNEAQLEKSRLLSDRFSAERPKGSFSTLEIQRTEQGDSAMYLCSSSLDLVNTEAFFGQGTRLTVV.

CDR3 sequence (DNA): TGCGCCAGCAGCATGAATCCTAGCGGATACCAAGAGACCCAGTACTTC. Translated: CASSMNPSGYQETQYF. This chain joins TRBV5-1 and TRBJ2-5, with 7 bases identical to TRBD2. Trimming at V came to 4 bases and at J to 0 bases, leaving 9 bases not matched to a gene. Germline CDR1 and CDR2: SGHRS and YFSETQ. The CDR3 has 16 amino acids. The whole variable domain, filled in from reference TRBV5-1 and TRBJ2-5, reads KAGVTQTPRYLIKTRGQQVTLSCSPISGHRSVSWYQQTPGQGLQFLFEYFSETQRNKGNFPGRFSGRQFSNSRSEMNVSTLELGDSALYLCASSMNPSGYQETQYFGPGTRLLVL.

The rearrangement joins TRBV5-4 to TRBJ2-2, with 7 nucleotides matching TRBD1. V lost 4 bases and J lost 0; bases outside the gene matches: 6. The CDR3 is 16 amino acids. Germline loops: CDR1 SGHNT, CDR2 YYREEE (reference sequence). CDR3 sequence: CASSPWDSSNTGELFF. The DNA of the CDR3 is TGTGCCAGCAGCCCATGGGACAGCTCGAACACCGGGGAGCTGTTTTTT. Supplemented by reference TRBV5-4 and TRBJ2-2, the full variable domain reads ETGVTQSPTHLIKTRGQQVTLRCSSQSGHNTVSWYQQALGQGPQFIFQYYREEENGRGNFPPRFSGLQFPNYSSELNVNALELDDSALYLCASSPWDSSNTGELFFGEGSRLTVL.

The CDR3 is CASSAIRGAKTEAFF. In DNA, the CDR3 is TGTGCCAGCTCAGCCATTCGGGGGGCGAAGACTGAAGCTTTCTTT. The chain uses TRBV18 and TRBJ1-1; D is perhaps TRBD1 (6 bases). Per germline, CDR1 KGHSH and CDR2 LQKENI. V lost 5 bases, J lost 5 bases, and 18 bases lay in between. The CDR3 extends over 15 amino acids.

Turning to this clone: The junction and the germline gene differ at one end; a read error may be behind it. The chain joins TRBV7-9 to TRBJ2-1; 7 nucleotides line up with TRBD1. The CDR3 has 15 amino acids. Germline V CDR1 and CDR2: SEHNR, FQNEAQ (reference sequence). The CDR3 region has the DNA TGTTCCAGCAGCAGGGACAGCGGAATGTACAATGAGCAGTTCTTC. This translates into CSSSRDSGMYNEQFF.

The chain uses TRBV12-5 and TRBJ2-7, with D possibly TRBD1 on 6 matching bases. The CDR3 has 16 amino acids. The ends were cut back, 6 bases at V and 4 bases at J, with 22 bases in the middle. The germline V gene has CDR1 LGHNT and CDR2 FRNRAP. The CDR3 here is CASGPSGTQGKYEQYF. The DNA of the CDR3 is TGTGCTAGTGGCCCCTCCGGGACCCAGGGGAAGTACGAGCAGTACTTC.

The chain carries TRBV25-1 and TRBJ1-2; 10 bases are a match to TRBD1. The CDR3 length is 17 residues. With 6 bases clipped from V and 6 bases from J, the junction kept 16 bases outside the gene matches. Germline values: CDR1 MGHDK, CDR2 SYGVNS. The CDR3: CASSPQGTGAYLDGYTF. DNA of the CDR3: TGTGCCAGCAGCCCACAAGGGACAGGGGCTTATTTAGATGGCTACACCTTC.

V is TRBV5-1 and J is TRBJ2-2, with 8 bases lining up with TRBD1. The ends lost 4 bases at V and 6 bases at J; junction bases unmatched: 8. The CDR3 covers 15 residues. CDR1 and CDR2 (germline): SGHRS, YFSETQ. The CDR3 loop is CASSLGTGDSGELFF. In DNA form, the CDR3 reads TGCGCCAGCAGCCTTGGGACAGGCGACTCCGGGGAGCTGTTTTTT.

V usage is TRBV4-3 and J usage is TRBJ2-3; 7 bases are a match to TRBD1. The germline CDR1 and CDR2 sequences are LGHNA and YSLEER. The ends lost 3 bases at V and 3 bases at J; junction bases unmatched: 21. This CDR3 contains 20 residues. The CDR3 is CASSHKTLMATGIGTDTQYF. CDR3 nucleotide sequence: TGCGCCAGCAGCCACAAAACCCTAATGGCGACAGGGATAGGGACAGATACGCAGTATTTT.

The rearrangement joins TRBV27 to TRBJ2-7; tentative D call: TRBD1 (6 bases). Between the trimmed V and J ends, which lost 3 bases and 6 bases, there was a span of 9 bases. Germline V gene sequence: CDR1 MNHEY, CDR2 SMNVEV (reference sequence). The CDR3 contains 12 residues. This chain's CDR3 is CASSFRGSEQYF. In DNA form, the CDR3 reads TGTGCCAGCAGTTTCAGGGGAAGCGAGCAGTACTTC.

This clone was seen only a few times. The chain recombines TRBV14 with TRBJ2-4; D might be TRBD1 (6 bases). The CDR3 consists of 16 residues. Germline V CDR1 and CDR2: SGHDN, FVKESK. Trimming left V 4 bases short and J 6 bases short, with 19 bases between. For the CDR3, the DNA is TGTGCCAGCAGCCTTGTAGGGGGTATTCTTCCAAACATTCAGTACTTC. Its translation is CASSLVGGILPNIQYF.

The genes are TRBV5-1 and TRBJ1-1, with TRBD1 as a possible D gene (5 bases). The CDR3 loop spans 14 amino acids. Germline V gene sequence: CDR1 SGHRS, CDR2 YFSETQ. With 0 bases removed from V and 5 bases from J, the gap between germline ends came to 11 bases. The CDR3 loop reads CASSLEPGRTEAFF. For the CDR3, the DNA is TGCGCCAGCAGCTTGGAACCAGGGAGGACTGAAGCTTTCTTT.

The V call is TRBV7-2, the J call TRBJ2-5, with 8 bases identical to TRBD2. Germline V gene sequence: CDR1 SGHTA, CDR2 FQGNSA. The CDR3 extends over 13 amino acids. The V gene end was trimmed by 6 bases and the J gene end by 5 bases; junction bases not matched to a gene: 5. Here the CDR3 reads CASSTSGGETQYF. In nucleotides, the CDR3 is TGTGCCAGCAGTACTAGCGGTGGGGAGACCCAGTACTTC.

This chain connects TRBV7-2 to TRBJ1-1; D perhaps matches TRBD1 (6 bases). This CDR3 region has 17 residues. The germline V gene has CDR1 SGHTA and CDR2 FQGNSA. V lost 3 bases and J lost 3, with 20 bases in between. CDR3 DNA: TGTGCCAGCAGCTTTAAAATCACAGGGAGTGGGTACACTGAAGCTTTCTTT. As protein: CASSFKITGSGYTEAFF.

This clone was counted a few times. The chain combines TRBV9 with TRBJ2-7; 11 nucleotides agree with TRBD2. With V trimmed by 4 bases and J by 0 bases, 6 bases remained unmatched. The CDR3 totals 16 residues. Germline V gene data show CDR1 as SGDLS and CDR2 as YYNGEE. The CDR3 nucleotides are TGTGCCAGCAGCCCCAGACTAGCGGGGTTCTCCTACGAGCAGTACTTC. It is translated as CASSPRLAGFSYEQYF.

The gene calls are TRBV5-8 and TRBJ1-2, with unresolved D. The CDR3 is made up of 13 amino acids. Between the trimmed V and J ends, which lost 6 bases and 8 bases, there was a span of 17 bases. Germline lookup yields CDR1 SGHTS and CDR2 YDEGEE. This chain's CDR3 is CASTTKGGWGYTF. DNA for the CDR3: TGTGCCAGCACCACTAAAGGTGGTTGGGGCTACACCTTC.

The CDR3 reads CASSSNPQGIYGYTF. In DNA form, the CDR3 reads TGCGCCAGCAGCTCCAACCCGCAGGGGATCTATGGCTACACCTTC. The chain joins TRBV5-1 to TRBJ1-2, with a weak D call TRBD1 (6 bases). V dropped 3 bases and J dropped 4 bases, with 16 bases sitting between them. CDR3 length: 15 residues. Germline assignment: CDR1 SGHRS and CDR2 YFSETQ.

The gene calls are TRBV5-1 and TRBJ1-2, with D perhaps TRBD1 (6 bases). CDR1 is SGHRS, CDR2 YFSETQ, per germline. The CDR3 runs 13 residues. Trimming removed 2 bases from V and 4 bases from J, with 9 bases in between. The DNA for the CDR3 is TGCGCCAGCAGCTTTCAGGACAGCTATGGCTACACCTTC. Encoded protein: CASSFQDSYGYTF.

This clone has more than one count but fewer than ten. J is TRBJ2-7 and V is TRBV5-6; 9 nucleotides match TRBD1. J was trimmed by 3 bases and V by 3 bases; bases with no gene match: 4. There are 14 residues in the CDR3. Germline CDR1 is SGHDT and CDR2 is YYEEEE. CDR3 residues: CASSSGQGSYEQYF. CDR3 sequence (DNA): TGTGCCAGCAGCTCAGGACAGGGGAGCTACGAGCAGTACTTC.

The V and J genes are TRBV2 and TRBJ2-5, with D perhaps matching TRBD1 (6 bases). This CDR3 has 14 amino acids. Germline V gene lookup returns CDR1 SNHLY and CDR2 FYNNEI. Between the trimmed V and J ends, which lost 3 bases and 4 bases, there was a span of 12 bases. The CDR3 region is CASSDQGPRETQYF. The CDR3 DNA reads TGTGCCAGCAGTGACCAGGGGCCTCGAGAGACCCAGTACTTC.